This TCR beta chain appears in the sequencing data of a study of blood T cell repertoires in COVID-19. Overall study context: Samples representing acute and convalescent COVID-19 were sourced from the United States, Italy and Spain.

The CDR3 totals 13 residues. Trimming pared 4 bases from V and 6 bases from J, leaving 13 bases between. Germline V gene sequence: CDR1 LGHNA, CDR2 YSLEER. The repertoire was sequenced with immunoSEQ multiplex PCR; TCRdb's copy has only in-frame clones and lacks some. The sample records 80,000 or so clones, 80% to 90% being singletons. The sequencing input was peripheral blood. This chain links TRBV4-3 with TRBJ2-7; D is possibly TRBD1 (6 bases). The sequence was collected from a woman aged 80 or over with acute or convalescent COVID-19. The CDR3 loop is CASSPTGISEQYF. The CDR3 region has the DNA TGCGCCAGCAGCCCCACAGGGATAAGCGAGCAGTACTTC.